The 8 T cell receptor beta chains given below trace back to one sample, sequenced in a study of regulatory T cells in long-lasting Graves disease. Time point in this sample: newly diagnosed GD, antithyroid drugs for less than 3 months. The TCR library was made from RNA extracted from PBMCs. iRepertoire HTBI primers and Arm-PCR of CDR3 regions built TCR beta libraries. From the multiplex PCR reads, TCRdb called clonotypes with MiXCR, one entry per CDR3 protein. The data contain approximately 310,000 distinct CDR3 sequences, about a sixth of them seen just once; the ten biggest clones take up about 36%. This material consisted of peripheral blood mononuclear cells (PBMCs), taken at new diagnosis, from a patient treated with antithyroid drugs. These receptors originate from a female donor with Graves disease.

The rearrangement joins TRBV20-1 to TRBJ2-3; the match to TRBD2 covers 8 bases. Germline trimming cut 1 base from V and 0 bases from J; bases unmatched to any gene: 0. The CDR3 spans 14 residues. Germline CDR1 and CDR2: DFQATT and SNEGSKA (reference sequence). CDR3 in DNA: TGCAGTGCTAGAGGCGGGAGGAGCACAGATACGCAGTATTTT. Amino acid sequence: CSARGGRSTDTQYF.

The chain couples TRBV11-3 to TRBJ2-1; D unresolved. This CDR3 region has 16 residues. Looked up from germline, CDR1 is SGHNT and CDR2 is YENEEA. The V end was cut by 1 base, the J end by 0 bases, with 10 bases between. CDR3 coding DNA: TGTGCCAGCAGCTTAGGTGTGCTGAGCTCCTACAATGAGCAGTTCTTC. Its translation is CASSLGVLSSYNEQFF.

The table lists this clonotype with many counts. This CDR3 reads CASSGSSNSNQPQHF. The CDR3 nucleotides read TGTGCCAGTAGTGGTTCCTCTAATAGCAATCAGCCCCAGCATTTT. V and J are TRBV19 and TRBJ1-5; D call uncertain. Germline V gene sequence: CDR1 LNHDA, CDR2 SQIVND (reference sequence). This CDR3 region has 15 residues. V was shortened by 5 bases and J by 0 bases, with 11 bases between the two germline ends.

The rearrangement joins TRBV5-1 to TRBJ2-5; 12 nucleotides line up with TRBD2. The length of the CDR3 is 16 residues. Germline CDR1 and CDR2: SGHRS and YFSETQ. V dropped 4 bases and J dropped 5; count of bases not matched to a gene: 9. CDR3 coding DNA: TGCGCCAGCAGCCCCGGACTAGCGGGAAGGGGGGAGACCCAGTACTTC. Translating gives CASSPGLAGRGETQYF.

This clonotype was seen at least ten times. CDR3: CASKSGGGTGELFF. In DNA, the CDR3 is TGTGCCAGCAAGTCGGGAGGCGGCACCGGGGAGCTGTTTTTT. The rearrangement uses TRBV7-9 and TRBJ2-2; 7 bases agree with TRBD2. The J segment lost 4 bases and the V segment lost 7 bases, leaving 6 bases of the junction unmatched. Germline V gene sequence: CDR1 SEHNR, CDR2 FQNEAQ (reference sequence). The CDR3 contains 14 residues. Full variable domain (missing parts from reference TRBV7-9 and TRBJ2-2): DTGVSQNPRHKITKRGQNVTFRCDPISEHNRLYWYRQTLGQGPEFLTYFQNEAQLEKSRLLSDRFSAERPKGSFSTLEIQRTEQGDSAMYLCASKSGGGTGELFFGEGSRLTVL.

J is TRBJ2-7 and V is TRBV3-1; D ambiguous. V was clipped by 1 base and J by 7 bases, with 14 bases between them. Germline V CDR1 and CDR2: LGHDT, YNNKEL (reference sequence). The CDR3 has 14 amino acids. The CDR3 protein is CASSQAHPVGEQYF. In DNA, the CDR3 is TGTGCCAGCAGCCAAGCCCACCCTGTGGGGGAGCAGTACTTC.

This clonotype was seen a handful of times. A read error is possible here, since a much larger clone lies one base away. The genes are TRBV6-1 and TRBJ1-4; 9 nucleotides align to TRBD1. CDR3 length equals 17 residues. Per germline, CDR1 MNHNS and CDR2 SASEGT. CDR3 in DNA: TGTGCCAGCAGCCCTAGGGAGGGACAGGGACTTAATGAAAAACCGTTTTTT. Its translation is CASSPREGQGLNEKPFF.

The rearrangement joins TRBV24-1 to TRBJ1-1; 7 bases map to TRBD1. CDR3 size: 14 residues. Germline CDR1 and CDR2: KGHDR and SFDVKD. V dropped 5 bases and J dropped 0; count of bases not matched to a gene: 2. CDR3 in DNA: TGTGCCACCAGTGGGGACAGCCTGAACACTGAAGCTTTCTTT. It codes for CATSGDSLNTEAFF.